This T cell receptor (beta chain) was sequenced in a study of control samples from healthy donors and cancer patients. Clones were read by immunoSEQ multiplex PCR, and TCRdb kept only the in-frame ones, dropping some. The sample carries roughly 120,000 clones, over 75% recorded once. The CDR3 extends over 15 amino acids. Losses at the gene ends were 0 bases for V and 7 bases for J; bases not matched to a gene: 6. Germline loops: CDR1 KGHSH, CDR2 LQKENI. The clonotype comes from a woman aged 55-70 years with lung cancer. The sample taken for sequencing was PBMCs. V is TRBV18 and J is TRBJ1-1; TRBD1 aligns across 9 bases. The CDR3 sequence: CASSPPNRGHGEAFF. The CDR3 bases are TGTGCCAGCTCACCACCCAACAGGGGGCACGGTGAAGCTTTCTTT.